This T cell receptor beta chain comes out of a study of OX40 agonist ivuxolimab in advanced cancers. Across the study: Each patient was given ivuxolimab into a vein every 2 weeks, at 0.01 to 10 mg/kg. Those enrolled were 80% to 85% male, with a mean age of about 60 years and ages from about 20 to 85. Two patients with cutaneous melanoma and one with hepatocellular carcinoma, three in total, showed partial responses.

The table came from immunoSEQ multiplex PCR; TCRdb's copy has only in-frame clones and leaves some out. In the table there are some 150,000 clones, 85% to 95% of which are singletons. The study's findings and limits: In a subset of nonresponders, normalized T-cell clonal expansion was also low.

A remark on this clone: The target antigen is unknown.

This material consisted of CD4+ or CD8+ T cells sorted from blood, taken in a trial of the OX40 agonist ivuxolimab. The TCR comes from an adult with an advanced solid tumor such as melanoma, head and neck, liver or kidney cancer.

The CDR3 coding sequence is TGTGCCAGTAGTATAGAGGGGCATGGCTACACCTTC. Protein: CASSIEGHGYTF. V gene TRBV19 combines with J gene TRBJ1-2; D might be TRBD1 (5 bases). CDR1 and CDR2 (germline): LNHDA, SQIVND (reference sequence). The germline V and J ends were trimmed by 0 bases and 6 bases, with 5 bases remaining between them. This CDR3 is 12 amino acids long.